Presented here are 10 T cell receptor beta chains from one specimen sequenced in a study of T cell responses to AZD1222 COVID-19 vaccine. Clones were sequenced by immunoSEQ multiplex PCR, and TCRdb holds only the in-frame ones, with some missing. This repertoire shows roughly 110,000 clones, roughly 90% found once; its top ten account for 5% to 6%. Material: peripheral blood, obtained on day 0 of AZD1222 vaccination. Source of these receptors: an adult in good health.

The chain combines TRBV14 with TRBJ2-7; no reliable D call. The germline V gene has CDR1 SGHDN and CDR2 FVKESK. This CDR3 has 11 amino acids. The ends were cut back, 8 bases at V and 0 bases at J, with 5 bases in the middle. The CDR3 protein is CASSGSYEQYF. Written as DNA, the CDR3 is TGTGCCAGCTCGGGCTCCTACGAGCAGTACTTC.

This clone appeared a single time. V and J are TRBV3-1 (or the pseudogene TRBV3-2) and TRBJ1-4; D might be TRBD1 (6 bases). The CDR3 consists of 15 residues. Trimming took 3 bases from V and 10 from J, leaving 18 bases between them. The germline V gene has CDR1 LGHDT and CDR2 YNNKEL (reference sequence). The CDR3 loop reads CASSQRGSTTGKLFF. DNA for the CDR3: TGTGCCAGCAGCCAGAGGGGGAGCACCACCGGAAAACTGTTTTTT.

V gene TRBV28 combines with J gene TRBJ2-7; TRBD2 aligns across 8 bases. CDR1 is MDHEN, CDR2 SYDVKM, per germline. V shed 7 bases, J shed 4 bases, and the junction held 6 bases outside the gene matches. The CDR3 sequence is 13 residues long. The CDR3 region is CASTTGTRYEQYF. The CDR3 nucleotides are TGTGCCAGCACTACCGGGACTAGGTACGAGCAGTACTTC.

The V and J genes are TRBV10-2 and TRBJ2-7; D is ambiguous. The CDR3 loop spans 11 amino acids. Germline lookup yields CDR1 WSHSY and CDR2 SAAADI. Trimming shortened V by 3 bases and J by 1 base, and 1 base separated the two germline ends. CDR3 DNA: TGCGCCAGCAGTGAATCCTACGAGCAGTACTTC. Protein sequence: CASSESYEQYF.

CDR3 bases: TGTGCCAGTAGCCTGGGACGCTCTGGGGCCAACGTCCTGACTTTC. Its protein product is CASSLGRSGANVLTF. This chain uses TRBV19 with TRBJ2-6; D is tentatively TRBD1 or TRBD2 (5 bases each). CDR3 size: 15 residues. Germline CDR1 and CDR2: LNHDA and SQIVND (reference sequence). V was shortened by 6 bases and J by 0 bases, with 9 bases between the two germline ends.

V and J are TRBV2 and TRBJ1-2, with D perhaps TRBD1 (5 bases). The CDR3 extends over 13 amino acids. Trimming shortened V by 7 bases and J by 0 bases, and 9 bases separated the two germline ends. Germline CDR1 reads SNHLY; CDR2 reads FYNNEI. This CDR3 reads CASNWGSNYGYTF. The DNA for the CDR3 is TGTGCCAGCAATTGGGGCTCTAACTATGGCTACACCTTC.

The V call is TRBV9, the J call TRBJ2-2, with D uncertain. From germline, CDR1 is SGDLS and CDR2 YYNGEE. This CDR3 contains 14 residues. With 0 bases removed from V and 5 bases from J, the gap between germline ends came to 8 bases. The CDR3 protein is CASSVVLGTGELFF. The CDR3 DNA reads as TGTGCCAGCAGCGTAGTTCTGGGGACCGGGGAGCTGTTTTTT.

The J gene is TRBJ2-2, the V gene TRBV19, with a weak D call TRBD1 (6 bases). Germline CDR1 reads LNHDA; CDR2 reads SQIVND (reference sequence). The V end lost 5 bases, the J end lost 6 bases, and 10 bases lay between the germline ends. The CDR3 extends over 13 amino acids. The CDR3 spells CASSSRGAGELFF. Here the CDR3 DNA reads TGTGCCAGTAGTTCCAGGGGTGCCGGGGAGCTGTTTTTT. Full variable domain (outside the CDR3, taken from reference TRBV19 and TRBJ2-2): DGGITQSPKYLFRKEGQNVTLSCEQNLNHDAMYWYRQDPGQGLRLIYYSQIVNDFQKGDIAEGYSVSREKKESFPLTVTSAQKNPTAFYLCASSSRGAGELFFGEGSRLTVL.

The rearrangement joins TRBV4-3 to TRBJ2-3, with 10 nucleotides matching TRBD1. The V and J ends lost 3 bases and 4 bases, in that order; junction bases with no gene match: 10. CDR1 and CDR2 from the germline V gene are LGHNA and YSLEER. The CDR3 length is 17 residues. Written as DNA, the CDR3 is TGCGCCAGCAGCCAGCAAGGGGACAGGGGATCCCCAGATACGCAGTATTTT. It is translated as CASSQQGDRGSPDTQYF.

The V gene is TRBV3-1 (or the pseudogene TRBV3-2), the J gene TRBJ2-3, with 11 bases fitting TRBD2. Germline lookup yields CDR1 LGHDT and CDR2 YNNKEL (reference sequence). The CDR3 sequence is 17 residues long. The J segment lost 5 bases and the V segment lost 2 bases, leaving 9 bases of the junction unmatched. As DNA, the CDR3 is TGTGCCAGCAGCCAACGAAGGGTTACTAGCGGGAGAGATACGCAGTATTTT. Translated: CASSQRRVTSGRDTQYF.